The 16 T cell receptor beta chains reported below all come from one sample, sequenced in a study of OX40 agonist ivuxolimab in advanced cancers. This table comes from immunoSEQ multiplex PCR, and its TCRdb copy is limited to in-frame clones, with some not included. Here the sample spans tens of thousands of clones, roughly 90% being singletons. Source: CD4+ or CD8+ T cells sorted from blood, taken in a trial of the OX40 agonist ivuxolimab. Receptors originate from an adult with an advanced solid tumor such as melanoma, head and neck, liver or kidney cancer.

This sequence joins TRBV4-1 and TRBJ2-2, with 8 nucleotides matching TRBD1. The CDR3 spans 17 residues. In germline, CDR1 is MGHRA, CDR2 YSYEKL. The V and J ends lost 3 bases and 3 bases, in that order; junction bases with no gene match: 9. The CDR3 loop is CASSQPPGQVDTGELFF. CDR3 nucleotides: TGCGCCAGCAGCCAGCCACCGGGACAGGTGGACACCGGGGAGCTGTTTTTT.

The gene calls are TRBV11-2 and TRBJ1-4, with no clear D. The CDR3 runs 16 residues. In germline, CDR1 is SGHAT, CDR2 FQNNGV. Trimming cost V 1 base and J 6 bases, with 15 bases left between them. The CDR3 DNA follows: TGTGCCAGCAGCTTAGTACCAGATAGCAGATATGAAAAACTGTTTTTT. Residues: CASSLVPDSRYEKLFF.

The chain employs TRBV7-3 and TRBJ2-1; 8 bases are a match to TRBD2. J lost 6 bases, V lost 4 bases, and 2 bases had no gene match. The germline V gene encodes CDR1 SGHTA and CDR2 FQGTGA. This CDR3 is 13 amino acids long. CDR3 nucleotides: TGTGCCAGCAGCTACGGGAGGGCCAATGAGCAGTTCTTC. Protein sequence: CASSYGRANEQFF.

The CDR3 loop reads CASSIPGFNEKLFF. The DNA of the CDR3 is TGTGCCAGTAGTATTCCGGGATTTAATGAAAAACTGTTTTTT. The rearrangement joins TRBV19 to TRBJ1-4; unclear D gene. This CDR3 comprises 14 residues. Germline assignment: CDR1 LNHDA and CDR2 SQIVND (reference sequence). The V end was cut by 3 bases, the J end by 4 bases, with 9 bases between.

CDR3 residues: CASSEWGTNYGYTF. CDR3 sequence (DNA): TGTGCCAGCAGTGAATGGGGCACCAACTATGGCTACACCTTC. This chain connects TRBV6-1 to TRBJ1-2; D might be TRBD1 (5 bases). V was trimmed by 2 bases and J by 2 bases, leaving 9 bases between them. The germline CDR1 and CDR2 sequences are MNHNS and SASEGT. The CDR3 totals 14 residues.

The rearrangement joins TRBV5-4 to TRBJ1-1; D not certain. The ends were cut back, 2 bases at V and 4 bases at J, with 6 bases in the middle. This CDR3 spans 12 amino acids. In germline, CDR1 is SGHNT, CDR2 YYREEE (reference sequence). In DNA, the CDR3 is TGTGCCAGCAGCTTCGTCAGCACTGAAGCTTTCTTT. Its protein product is CASSFVSTEAFF.

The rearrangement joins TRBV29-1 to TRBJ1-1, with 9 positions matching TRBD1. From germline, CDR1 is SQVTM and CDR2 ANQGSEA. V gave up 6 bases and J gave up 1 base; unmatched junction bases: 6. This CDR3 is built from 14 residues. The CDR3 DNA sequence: TGCAGCGTGAACAGGGGGCTGGGGAACACTGAAGCTTTCTTT. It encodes CSVNRGLGNTEAFF.

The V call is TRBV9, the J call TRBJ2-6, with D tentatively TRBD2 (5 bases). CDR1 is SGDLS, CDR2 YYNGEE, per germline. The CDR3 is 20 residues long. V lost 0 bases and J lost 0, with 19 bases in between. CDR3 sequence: CASSVVSQEVRYSGANVLTF. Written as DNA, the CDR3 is TGTGCCAGCAGCGTAGTGTCTCAGGAGGTCAGGTACTCTGGGGCCAACGTCCTGACTTTC.

Here the CDR3 DNA reads TGCGCCAGCAGCTTGGTTGGACAGGGGGCGATGGACACTGAAGCTTTCTTT. Encoded protein: CASSLVGQGAMDTEAFF. The chain recombines TRBV5-1 with TRBJ1-1; 11 bases agree with TRBD1. Germline assignment: CDR1 SGHRS and CDR2 YFSETQ. The CDR3 runs to 17 residues. V lost 0 bases to trimming and J lost 3 bases; unmatched junction nucleotides: 7.

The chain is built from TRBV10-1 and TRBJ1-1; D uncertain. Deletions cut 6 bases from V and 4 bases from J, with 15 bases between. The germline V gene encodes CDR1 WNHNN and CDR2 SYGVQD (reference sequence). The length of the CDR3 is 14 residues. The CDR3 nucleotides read TGCGCCAGCAGGGAAGACCCCGGTGGCACTGAAGCTTTCTTT. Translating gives CASREDPGGTEAFF.

Here the CDR3 reads CASSIDLPGNTEAFF. CDR3 in DNA: TGTGCCAGTAGTATAGATCTCCCCGGGAACACTGAAGCTTTCTTT. This chain joins TRBV19 and TRBJ1-1; D gene uncertain. The CDR3 has 15 residues. V was shortened by 0 bases and J by 1 base, with 9 bases between the two germline ends. Germline assignment: CDR1 LNHDA and CDR2 SQIVND (reference sequence).

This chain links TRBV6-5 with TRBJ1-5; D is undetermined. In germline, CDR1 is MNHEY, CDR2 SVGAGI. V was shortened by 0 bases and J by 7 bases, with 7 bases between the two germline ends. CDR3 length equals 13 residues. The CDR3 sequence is CASSYSERQPQHF. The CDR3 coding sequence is TGTGCCAGCAGTTACTCGGAGAGGCAGCCCCAGCATTTT.

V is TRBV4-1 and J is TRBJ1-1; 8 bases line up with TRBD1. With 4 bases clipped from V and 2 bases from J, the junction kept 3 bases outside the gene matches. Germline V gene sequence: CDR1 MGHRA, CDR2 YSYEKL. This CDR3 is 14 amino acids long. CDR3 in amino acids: CASSRGTGNTEAFF. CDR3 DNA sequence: TGCGCCAGCAGCCGAGGGACAGGTAACACTGAAGCTTTCTTT.

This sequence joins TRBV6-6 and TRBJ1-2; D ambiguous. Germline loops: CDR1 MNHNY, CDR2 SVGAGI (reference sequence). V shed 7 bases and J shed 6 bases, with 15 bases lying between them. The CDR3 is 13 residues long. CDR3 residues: CASTMAGWDGYTF. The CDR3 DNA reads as TGTGCCAGCACCATGGCCGGGTGGGATGGCTACACCTTC.

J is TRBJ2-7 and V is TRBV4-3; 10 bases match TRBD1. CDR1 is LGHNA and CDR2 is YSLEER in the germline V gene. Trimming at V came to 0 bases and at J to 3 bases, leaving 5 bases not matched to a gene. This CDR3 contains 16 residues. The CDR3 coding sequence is TGCGCCAGCAGCCAAGATCAGGACAGGGGGGACTACGAGCAGTACTTC. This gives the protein CASSQDQDRGDYEQYF.

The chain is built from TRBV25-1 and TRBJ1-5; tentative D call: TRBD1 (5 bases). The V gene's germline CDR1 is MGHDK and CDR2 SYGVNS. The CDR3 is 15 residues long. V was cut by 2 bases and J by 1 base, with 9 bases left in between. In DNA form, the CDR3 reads TGTGCCAGCAGTGAAACTGGGGGGAGCAATCAGCCCCAGCATTTT. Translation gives CASSETGGSNQPQHF.